Presented here are 27 T cell receptor beta chains from one specimen sequenced in a study of PD-1 blockade in classical Hodgkin lymphoma. Clones were read by immunoSEQ multiplex PCR, and TCRdb kept only the in-frame ones, dropping some. The data show 40,000 to 55,000 clones, 80% seen once. The time point is: cycle 4 day 1 (C4D1), after six to seven weeks of nivolumab. The patients all showed relapse after autologous stem cell transplantation, while their brentuximab vedotin exposure varied. The sample in question was peripheral blood mononuclear cells (PBMCs), obtained before the fourth cycle of nivolumab. These receptors originate from a human donor with classical Hodgkin lymphoma.

Concerning this clone: The same CDR3 can be traced to other DNA sequences in this sample. The gene calls are TRBV11-3 and TRBJ2-3, with D unresolved. V gave up 1 base and J gave up 4 bases, with 6 bases separating them. CDR1 and CDR2 from the germline V gene are SGHNT and YENEEA. The CDR3 is 13 residues long. CDR3 bases: TGTGCCAGCAGCTTAGCTGGGGCAGATACGCAGTATTTT. Protein: CASSLAGADTQYF.

The V gene is TRBV10-3, the J gene TRBJ2-5; 8 bases line up with TRBD1. The DNA end favors TRBJ2-7, so the J call may be wrong. The CDR3 runs to 19 residues. The germline gives CDR1 ENHRY, CDR2 SYGVKD. The CDR3 sequence is CAISDLESGGTNPLYEQYF. As DNA, the CDR3 is TGTGCCATCAGTGATTTGGAGTCAGGGGGCACCAACCCCCTCTACGAGCAGTACTTC.

The chain is built from TRBV5-4 and TRBJ1-1; D may be TRBD1 (5 bases). This CDR3 contains 14 residues. V was shortened by 4 bases and J by 0 bases, with 10 bases between the two germline ends. Looked up from germline, CDR1 is SGHNT and CDR2 is YYREEE (reference sequence). The CDR3 coding sequence is TGTGCCAGCAGCCCGGGACTGATGAACACTGAAGCTTTCTTT. It specifies CASSPGLMNTEAFF.

V and J are TRBV14 and TRBJ1-2; D is undetermined. Germline V gene data show CDR1 as SGHDN and CDR2 as FVKESK. The CDR3 runs 12 residues. V lost 1 base and J 5 bases, leaving 5 bases between the germline ends. The CDR3 bases are TGTGCCAGCAGCCAAGGCAAATATGGCTACACCTTC. Protein: CASSQGKYGYTF. The variable domain in full, completed from reference TRBV14 and TRBJ1-2, reads EAGVTQFPSHSVIEKGQTVTLRCDPISGHDNLYWYRRVMGKEIKFLLHFVKESKQDESGMPNNRFLAERTGGTYSTLKVQPAELEDSGVYFCASSQGKYGYTFGSGTRLTVV.

The CDR3 coding sequence is TGTGCCATCAGTGAGGGACTAGCGGACTCCTACGAGCAGTACTTC. Amino acids: CAISEGLADSYEQYF. The chain has TRBV10-3 and TRBJ2-7, with TRBD2 matching over 10 bases. J was trimmed by 0 bases and V by 2 bases; bases with no gene match: 1. Germline-derived CDR1 and CDR2 are ENHRY and SYGVKD. The length of the CDR3 is 15 residues.

V and J are TRBV5-4 and TRBJ2-7; D possibly uses TRBD1 or TRBD2 (5 bases each). The CDR3 consists of 12 residues. From germline, CDR1 is SGHNT and CDR2 YYREEE (reference sequence). The ends were cut back, 2 bases at V and 7 bases at J, with 10 bases in the middle. CDR3 bases: TGTGCCAGCAGCTTAATGGGGGTAGAGCAGTACTTC. This translates into CASSLMGVEQYF.

CDR3 DNA sequence: TGTGCCAGCTCACCAGGGGGCTCTGGAAACACCATATATTTT. Translated, it gives CASSPGGSGNTIYF. V usage is TRBV18 and J usage is TRBJ1-3; D may be TRBD1 (5 bases). The germline gives CDR1 KGHSH, CDR2 LQKENI. The CDR3 covers 14 residues. Between the trimmed V and J ends, which lost 2 bases and 0 bases, there was a span of 5 bases.

This chain connects TRBV12-2 to TRBJ2-4; the listed D gene, TRBD2, was not tested against the DNA. TRBV12-2 counts as a pseudogene. This CDR3 is built from 18 residues. CDR3 DNA sequence: TGTGCAAGTCGCTTAGAGGGACGGTGGCGGGAGTCTCGAAACATTCAGTACTTC. Residues: CASRLEGRWRESRNIQYF.

The chain has TRBV6-5 and TRBJ1-6; 12 bases line up with TRBD1. Germline CDR1 and CDR2: MNHEY and SVGAGI. The CDR3 spans 15 residues. Losses at the gene ends were 6 bases for V and 10 bases for J; bases not matched to a gene: 7. The CDR3 spells CASRNGGTGGSPLHF. The CDR3 coding sequence is TGTGCCAGCAGAAACGGCGGGACAGGGGGCTCACCCCTCCACTTT.

The rearrangement uses TRBV10-3 and TRBJ1-5; 8 positions match TRBD1. V was clipped by 0 bases and J by 2 bases; unmatched bases: 3. The germline V gene encodes CDR1 ENHRY and CDR2 SYGVKD. This CDR3 contains 16 residues. CDR3 coding DNA: TGTGCCATCAGTGAGTCGACACAGGGGGGCAATCAGCCCCAGCATTTT. Its translation is CAISESTQGGNQPQHF.

The V call is TRBV29-1, the J call TRBJ1-5; 8 bases match TRBD1. The CDR3 length is 13 residues. After removal of 6 bases from V and 4 bases from J, the junction contained 5 bases not matched to a gene. Germline lookup yields CDR1 SQVTM and CDR2 ANQGSEA. The chain's CDR3 is CSVGQGGNQPQHF. DNA for the CDR3: TGCAGCGTCGGACAGGGAGGAAATCAGCCCCAGCATTTT.

This clone turned up a few times. The CDR3 spells CASSFLARGLTNEKLFF. CDR3 DNA sequence: TGTGCCAGCAGCTTTCTTGCCAGGGGGCTGACTAATGAAAAACTGTTTTTT. This chain connects TRBV7-8 to TRBJ1-4; TRBD1 aligns across 8 bases. The CDR3 spans 17 residues. With 3 bases clipped from V and 2 bases from J, the junction kept 8 bases outside the gene matches. The germline V gene encodes CDR1 SGHVS and CDR2 FQNEAQ.

The chain combines TRBV11-3 with TRBJ2-7; a possible D gene is TRBD2 (6 bases). V shed 2 bases and J shed 6 bases, with 11 bases lying between them. Germline loops: CDR1 SGHNT, CDR2 YENEEA. The CDR3 is 13 residues long. The CDR3 sequence: CASSLRRGSEQYF. The CDR3 DNA follows: TGTGCCAGCAGCTTACGGAGGGGTAGCGAGCAGTACTTC.

The V gene is TRBV27, the J gene TRBJ1-2, with D perhaps matching TRBD1 (6 bases). With 5 bases removed from V and 3 bases from J, the gap between germline ends came to 13 bases. CDR1 is MNHEY, CDR2 SMNVEV, per germline (reference sequence). CDR3 length: 14 residues. The CDR3 DNA sequence: TGTGCCAGCAGTGTGGGGGCAGCGGACTATGGCTACACCTTC. Protein: CASSVGAADYGYTF.

This clone appeared once. This chain links TRBV28 with TRBJ1-4; 7 positions agree with TRBD1. J was trimmed by 8 bases and V by 6 bases; bases with no gene match: 9. Germline V gene lookup returns CDR1 MDHEN and CDR2 SYDVKM. The CDR3 loop spans 14 amino acids. In DNA form, the CDR3 reads TGTGCCAGCAGACCCCAGGGGGAAAACGAAAAACTGTTTTTT. Its protein is CASRPQGENEKLFF.

The V call is TRBV21-1, the J call TRBJ2-2. TRBV21-1 is termed a pseudogene. The CDR3 spans 16 residues. CDR3: CASSVSGTPNTGELFF. CDR3 coding DNA: TGTGCCAGCAGCGTATCCGGGACCCCCAACACCGGGGAGCTGTTTTTT.

This chain uses TRBV5-1 with TRBJ1-5; D gene unclear. Trimming shortened V by 0 bases and J by 4 bases, and 5 bases separated the two germline ends. The germline CDR1 and CDR2 sequences are SGHRS and YFSETQ. The CDR3 extends over 13 amino acids. DNA for the CDR3: TGCGCCAGCAGCTTGGACGGTAATCAGCCCCAGCATTTT. Amino acid sequence: CASSLDGNQPQHF.

The chain is built from TRBV9 and TRBJ2-3, with a possible D match to TRBD1 (6 bases). The CDR3 sequence is 16 residues long. CDR1 SGDLS and CDR2 YYNGEE come from the germline V gene. V was clipped by 1 base and J by 1 base, with 13 bases between them. CDR3 protein: CASSVTWGHRTDTQYF. The CDR3 coding sequence is TGTGCCAGCAGCGTAACTTGGGGGCACCGCACAGATACGCAGTATTTT.

The sample holds a few counts of this clone. The rearrangement joins TRBV6-5 to TRBJ2-1, with D possibly called TRBD1 or TRBD2 (5 bases each). This CDR3 contains 14 residues. Trimming took 4 bases from V and 5 from J, leaving 12 bases between them. Germline CDR1 reads MNHEY; CDR2 reads SVGAGI. CDR3 protein: CASSSRDGDNEQFF. CDR3 bases: TGTGCCAGCAGTTCCCGGGACGGAGACAATGAGCAGTTCTTC.

The V and J genes are TRBV9 and TRBJ2-7, with 9 bases lining up with TRBD1. V lost 5 bases and J lost 6; bases outside the gene matches: 12. CDR1 SGDLS and CDR2 YYNGEE come from the germline V gene. This CDR3 is 15 amino acids long. The CDR3 DNA sequence: TGTGCCAGCAGTTTTGGGGGACAGGGAAGTCGCGAGCAGTACTTC. It specifies CASSFGGQGSREQYF.

V gene TRBV7-9 combines with J gene TRBJ2-7, with D tentatively TRBD2 (7 bases). V was pared by 5 bases and J by 6 bases, with 23 bases between. The CDR3 runs to 16 residues. Germline V CDR1 and CDR2: SEHNR, FQNEAQ (reference sequence). As DNA, the CDR3 is TGTGCCAGCAGCCCGCAGTTCGGGGGGCCGGTACGCGAGCAGTACTTC. Protein sequence: CASSPQFGGPVREQYF.

The V call is TRBV6-6, the J call TRBJ2-5, with D perhaps TRBD1 (6 bases). With 6 bases removed from V and 1 base from J, the gap between germline ends came to 12 bases. The length of the CDR3 is 14 residues. Germline V gene lookup returns CDR1 MNHNY and CDR2 SVGAGI (reference sequence). CDR3 bases: TGTGCCAGCAGAAATCTAGGGGGCCAAGAGACCCAGTACTTC. Residues: CASRNLGGQETQYF.

The chain uses TRBV28 and TRBJ1-2; 7 bases are shared with TRBD1. The germline CDR1 and CDR2 sequences are MDHEN and SYDVKM. The CDR3 spans 14 residues. V shed 6 bases and J 8 bases; nucleotides not matched to a gene: 12. CDR3 sequence: CASRGQGGARGYTF. For the CDR3, the DNA is TGTGCCAGCAGAGGGCAGGGGGGAGCGAGGGGCTACACCTTC.

This clone was seen a single time. The CDR3 DNA sequence: TGTGCCATCAGTCGTAGCGGGAGCACCGGGGAGCTGTTTTTT. It yields the protein CAISRSGSTGELFF. The V call is TRBV10-3, the J call TRBJ2-2; TRBD2 agrees at 9 bases. Germline CDR1 reads ENHRY; CDR2 reads SYGVKD. CDR3 length: 14 amino acids. The J segment lost 4 bases and the V segment lost 5 bases, leaving 2 bases of the junction unmatched.

On this clone itself: No DNA is shown, since the ends of the CDR3 on it are uncertain; the CDR3 is the one TCRdb lists. This chain links TRBV28 with TRBJ2-1; the table's D gene call, TRBD2, was not cross checked with the DNA. The CDR3 is 13 residues long, counting both termini. Germline-derived CDR1 and CDR2 are MDHEN and SYDVKM. This CDR3 reads CASSFGGGALGFF.

V gene TRBV7-2 combines with J gene TRBJ2-7, with a possible D match to TRBD1 (6 bases). Germline V lookup: CDR1 SGHTA, CDR2 FQGNSA. V lost 1 base and J 5 bases, leaving 9 bases between the germline ends. The CDR3 covers 13 residues. The CDR3 loop reads CASSLGQANEQYF. CDR3 in DNA: TGTGCCAGCAGCTTAGGACAGGCCAACGAGCAGTACTTC.

The gene calls are TRBV4-3 and TRBJ1-2; D not certain. Per the germline V gene, CDR1 is LGHNA and CDR2 is YSLEER. Trimming stripped 2 bases from V and 8 bases from J, with 12 bases between. The CDR3 runs to 13 residues. The CDR3 reads CASSQQVERGYTF. Here the CDR3 DNA reads TGCGCCAGCAGCCAACAGGTTGAAAGAGGCTACACCTTC.